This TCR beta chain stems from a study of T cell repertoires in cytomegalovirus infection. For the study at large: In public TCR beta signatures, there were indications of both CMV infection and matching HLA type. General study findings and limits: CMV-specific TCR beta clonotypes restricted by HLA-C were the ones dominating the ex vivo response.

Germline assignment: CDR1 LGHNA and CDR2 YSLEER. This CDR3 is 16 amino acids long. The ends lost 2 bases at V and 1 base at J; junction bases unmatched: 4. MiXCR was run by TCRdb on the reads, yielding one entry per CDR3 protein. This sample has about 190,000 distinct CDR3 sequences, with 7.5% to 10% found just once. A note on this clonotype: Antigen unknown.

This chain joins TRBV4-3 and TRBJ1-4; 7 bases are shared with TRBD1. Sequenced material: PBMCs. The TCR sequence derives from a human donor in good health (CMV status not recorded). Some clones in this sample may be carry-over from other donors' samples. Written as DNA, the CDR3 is TGCGCCAGCAGCCAACAGGGGGTGCAAACTAATGAAAAACTGTTTTTT. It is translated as CASSQQGVQTNEKLFF.